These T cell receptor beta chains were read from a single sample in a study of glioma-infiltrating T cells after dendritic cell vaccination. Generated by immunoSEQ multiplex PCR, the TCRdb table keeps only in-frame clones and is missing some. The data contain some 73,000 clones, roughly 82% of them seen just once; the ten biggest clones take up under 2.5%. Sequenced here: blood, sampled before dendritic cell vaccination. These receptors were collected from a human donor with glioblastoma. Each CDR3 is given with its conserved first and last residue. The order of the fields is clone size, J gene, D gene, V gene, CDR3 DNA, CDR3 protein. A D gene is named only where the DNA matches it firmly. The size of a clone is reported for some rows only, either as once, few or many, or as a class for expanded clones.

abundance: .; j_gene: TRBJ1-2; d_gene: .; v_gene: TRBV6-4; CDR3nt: TGTGCCAGCAGTGACCCCACAGTGGGTGGCTACACCTTC; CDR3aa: CASSDPTVGGYTF
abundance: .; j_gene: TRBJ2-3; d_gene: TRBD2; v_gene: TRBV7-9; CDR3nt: TGTGCCAGCAGCTTAAACTCCCCTAGCGGGGCAGATACGCAGTATTTT; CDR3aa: CASSLNSPSGADTQYF
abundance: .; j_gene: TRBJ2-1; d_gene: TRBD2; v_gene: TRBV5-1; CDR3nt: TGCGCCAGCAGCTTGGAGCCGGGACTAGCGGGAGAATATGAGCAGTTCTTC; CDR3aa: CASSLEPGLAGEYEQFF
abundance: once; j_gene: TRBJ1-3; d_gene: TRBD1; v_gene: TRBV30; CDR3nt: TGTGCCTGGAGTGTATCGTGGAGGGGGCCTGGAAACACCATATATTTT; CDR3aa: CAWSVSWRGPGNTIYF
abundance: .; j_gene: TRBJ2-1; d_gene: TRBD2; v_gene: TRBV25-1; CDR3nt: TGTGCCAGCACCTCAATGGGGGCGGGGGGGCTCTACAATGAGCAGTTCTTC; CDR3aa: CASTSMGAGGLYNEQFF
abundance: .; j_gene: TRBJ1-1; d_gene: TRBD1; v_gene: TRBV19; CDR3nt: TGTGCCAGTAGTCGACAGCCCCAGGGGGGCACTGAAGCTTTCTTT; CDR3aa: CASSRQPQGGTEAFF
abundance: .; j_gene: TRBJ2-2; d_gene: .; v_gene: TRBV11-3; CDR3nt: TGTGCCAGCAGCTTACGGTTCGGGGAGCTGTTTTTT; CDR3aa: CASSLRFGELFF
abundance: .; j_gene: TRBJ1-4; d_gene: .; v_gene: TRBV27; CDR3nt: TGTGCCAGCCAGGCACAGATTAATGAAAAACTGTTTTTT; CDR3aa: CASQAQINEKLFF
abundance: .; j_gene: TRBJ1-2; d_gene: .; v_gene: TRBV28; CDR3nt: TGTGCCAGCAGTTTCGGGAACTATGGCTACACCTTC; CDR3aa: CASSFGNYGYTF
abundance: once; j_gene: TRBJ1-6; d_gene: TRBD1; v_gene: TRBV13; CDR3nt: TGTGCCAGCAGCCTAAAGACAGGGTTGGATAATTCACCCCTCCACTTT; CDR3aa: CASSLKTGLDNSPLHF
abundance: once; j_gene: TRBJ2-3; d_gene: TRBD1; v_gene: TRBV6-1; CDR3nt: TGTGCGGACAGGGTAGACGGGTCAGATACGCAGTATTTT; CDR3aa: CADRVDGSDTQYF
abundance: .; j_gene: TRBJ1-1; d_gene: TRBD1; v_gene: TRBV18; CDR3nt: TGTGCCAGCTCACCGGACAGGGAAGCTTTCTTT; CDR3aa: CASSPDREAFF
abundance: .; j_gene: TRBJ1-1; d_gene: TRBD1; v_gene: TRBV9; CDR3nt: TGTGCCAGCAGCGTAGGAAGGACAGGGTACACTGAAGCTTTCTTT; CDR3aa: CASSVGRTGYTEAFF
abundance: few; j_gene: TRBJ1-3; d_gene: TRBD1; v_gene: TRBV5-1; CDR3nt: TGCGCCAGCCGGGACAGCTCTGGAAACACCATATATTTT; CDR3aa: CASRDSSGNTIYF
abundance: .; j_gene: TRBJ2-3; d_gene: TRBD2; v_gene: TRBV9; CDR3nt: TGTGCCAGCAGCGCTACACATCGGACTAGCCCGACAGATACGCAGTATTTT; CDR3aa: CASSATHRTSPTDTQYF
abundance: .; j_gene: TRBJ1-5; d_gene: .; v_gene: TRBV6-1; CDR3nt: TGTGCCAGCAGCGGGTCGTTGGGTCGGGGCCAGCATTTT; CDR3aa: CASSGSLGRGQHF
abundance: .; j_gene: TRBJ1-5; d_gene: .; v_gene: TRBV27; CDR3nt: TGTGCCAGCAGTTTACTAGGTAGCAATCAGCCCCAGCATTTT; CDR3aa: CASSLLGSNQPQHF
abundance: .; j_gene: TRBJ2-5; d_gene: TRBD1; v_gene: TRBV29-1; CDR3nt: TGCAGCGTTGAAAGAGGACAGGGGAAGGCAGAGACCCAGTACTTC; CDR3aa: CSVERGQGKAETQYF
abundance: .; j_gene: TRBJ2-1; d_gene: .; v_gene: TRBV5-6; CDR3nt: TGTGCCAGCAGCTTTGAAGCGGTCTACAATGAGCAGTTCTTC; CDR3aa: CASSFEAVYNEQFF
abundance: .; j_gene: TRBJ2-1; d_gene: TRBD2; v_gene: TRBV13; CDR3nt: TGTGCCAGCAGCCAGCCTAGCGGCTCCTACAATGAGCAGTTCTTC; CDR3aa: CASSQPSGSYNEQFF
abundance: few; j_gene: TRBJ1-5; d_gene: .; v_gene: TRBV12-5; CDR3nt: TGTGCTAGTGGTTTCTATCAGCCCCAGCATTTT; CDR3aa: CASGFYQPQHF
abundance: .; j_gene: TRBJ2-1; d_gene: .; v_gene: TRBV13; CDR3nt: TGTGCCAGCAGCTTATACGAGAGCTCCTACAATGAGCAGTTCTTC; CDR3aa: CASSLYESSYNEQFF
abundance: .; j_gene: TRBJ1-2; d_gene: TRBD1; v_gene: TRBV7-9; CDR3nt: TGTGCCAGCAGCTCCATCCGGGACAGAAAACTCTATGGCTACACCTTC; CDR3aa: CASSSIRDRKLYGYTF
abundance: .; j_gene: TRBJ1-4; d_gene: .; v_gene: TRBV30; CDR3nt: TGTGCCTGGAGTTTTAAACCAATCGGAGGGGAAAAACTGTTTTTT; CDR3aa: CAWSFKPIGGEKLFF
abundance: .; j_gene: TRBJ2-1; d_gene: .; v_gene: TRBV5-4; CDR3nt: TGTGCCAGCAGCGCCCGAAGCGAACCCCGGGGTAATGAGCAGTTCTTC; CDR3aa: CASSARSEPRGNEQFF
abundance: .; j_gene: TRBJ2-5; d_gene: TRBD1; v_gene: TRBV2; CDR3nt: TGTGCCAGCAGTGAAGCGGACAGGGAAGAGACCCAGTACTTC; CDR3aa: CASSEADREETQYF
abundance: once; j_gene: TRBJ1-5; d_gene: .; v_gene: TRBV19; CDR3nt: TGTGCCAGTAGTCCGCGGACAGTCGAGAGCAATCAGCCCCAGCATTTT; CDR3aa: CASSPRTVESNQPQHF
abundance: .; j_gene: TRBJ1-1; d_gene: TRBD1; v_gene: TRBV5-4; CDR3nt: TGTGCCAGCAGCTTGTCAGGGGGCCACACTGAAGCTTTCTTT; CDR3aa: CASSLSGGHTEAFF
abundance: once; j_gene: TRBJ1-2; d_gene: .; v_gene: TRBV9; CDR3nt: TGTGCCAGCAGCGAATTAGACAGAAGATATGGCTACACCTTC; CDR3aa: CASSELDRRYGYTF
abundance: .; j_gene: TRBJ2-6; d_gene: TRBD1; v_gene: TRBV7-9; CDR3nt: TGTGCCAGCAGCTCCGGACAGGGTTTGGCTGGGGCCAACGTCCTGACTTTC; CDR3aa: CASSSGQGLAGANVLTF
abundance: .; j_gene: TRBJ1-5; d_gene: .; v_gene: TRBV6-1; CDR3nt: TGTGCCAGCAGTGAAATGGTAGGAGTGCGAAATCAGCCCCAGCATTTT; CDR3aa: CASSEMVGVRNQPQHF
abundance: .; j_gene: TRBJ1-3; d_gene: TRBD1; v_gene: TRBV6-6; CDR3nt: TGTGCCAGCAGTACCGGGACAGCAAGCTCTGGAAACACCATATATTTT; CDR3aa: CASSTGTASSGNTIYF
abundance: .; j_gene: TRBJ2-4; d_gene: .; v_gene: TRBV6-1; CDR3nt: TGTGCCAGCAGTGAGACTAGCAAAAACATTCAGTACTTC; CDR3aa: CASSETSKNIQYF
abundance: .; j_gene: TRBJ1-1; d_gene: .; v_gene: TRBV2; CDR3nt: TGTGCCAGCAAAGGGGACTTCAACACTGAAGCTTTCTTT; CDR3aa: CASKGDFNTEAFF
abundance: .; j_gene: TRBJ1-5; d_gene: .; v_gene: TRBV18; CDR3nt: TGTGCCAGCTCACCGAGACAGGATAAGAGTGGCAATCAGCCCCAGCATTTT; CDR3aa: CASSPRQDKSGNQPQHF
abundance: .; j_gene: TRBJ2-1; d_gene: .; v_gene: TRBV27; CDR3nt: TGTGCCAGCAGTTTTACCAGGGGTTCCTACAATGAGCAGTTCTTC; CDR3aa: CASSFTRGSYNEQFF
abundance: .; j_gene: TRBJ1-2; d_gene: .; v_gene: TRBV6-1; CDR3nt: TGTGCCAGCAGTTATTTCGATGGCTACACCTTC; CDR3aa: CASSYFDGYTF
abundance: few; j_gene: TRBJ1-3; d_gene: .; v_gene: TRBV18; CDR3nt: TGTGCCAGCTCACCACTTAAACCGGGCTTAGGAGGCACCATATATTTT; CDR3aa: CASSPLKPGLGGTIYF
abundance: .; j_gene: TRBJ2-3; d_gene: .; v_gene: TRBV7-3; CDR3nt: TGTGCCAGCAGCTCCTCGGGGGTTACAGATACGCAGTATTTT; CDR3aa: CASSSSGVTDTQYF
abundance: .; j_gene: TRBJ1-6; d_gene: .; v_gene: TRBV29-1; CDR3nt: TGCAGCGTGGGCGAGGGGGATAATTCACCCCTCCACTTT; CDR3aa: CSVGEGDNSPLHF
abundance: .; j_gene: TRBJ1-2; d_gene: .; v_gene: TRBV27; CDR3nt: TGTGCCAGCAGTTCAACGACAGTCTACTTATATGGCTACACCTTC; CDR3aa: CASSSTTVYLYGYTF
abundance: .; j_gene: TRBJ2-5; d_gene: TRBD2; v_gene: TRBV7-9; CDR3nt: TGTGCCAGCAGCTTGGGAGTAGCGGGCGGCCAAGAGACCCAGTACTTC; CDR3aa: CASSLGVAGGQETQYF
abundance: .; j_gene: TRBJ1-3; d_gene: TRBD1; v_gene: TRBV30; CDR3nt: TGTGCCTGGAGAAACCCAGGGGGCTCTGGAAACACCATATATTTT; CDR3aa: CAWRNPGGSGNTIYF
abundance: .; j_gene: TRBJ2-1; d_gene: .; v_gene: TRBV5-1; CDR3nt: TGCGCCAGCAGCTTGGCCTCGGCGGAGGAACGGCAGTTCTTC; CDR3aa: CASSLASAEERQFF
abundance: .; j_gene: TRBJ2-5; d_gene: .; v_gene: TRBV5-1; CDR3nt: TGCGCCAGCAGCCCGGGTGCTAGGGGGCAAGAGACCCAGTACTTC; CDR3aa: CASSPGARGQETQYF
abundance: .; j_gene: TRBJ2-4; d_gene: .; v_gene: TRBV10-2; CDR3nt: TGCGCCAGCAGTGTCGAGGTAGAGGACATTCAGTACTTC; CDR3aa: CASSVEVEDIQYF
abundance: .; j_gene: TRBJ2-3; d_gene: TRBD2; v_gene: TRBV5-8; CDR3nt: TGTGCCAGCAGTTCAAGCGGGGGCCCCACAGATACGCAGTATTTT; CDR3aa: CASSSSGGPTDTQYF
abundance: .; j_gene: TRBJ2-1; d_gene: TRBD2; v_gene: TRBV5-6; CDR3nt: TGTGCCAGCAGCCCATACACTAGCGATAACTACAATGAGCAGTTCTTC; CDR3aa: CASSPYTSDNYNEQFF
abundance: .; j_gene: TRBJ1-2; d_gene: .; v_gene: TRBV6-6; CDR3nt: TGTGCCAGCAGGTCAGGACAGAGTCCTGGCTACACCTTC; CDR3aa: CASRSGQSPGYTF
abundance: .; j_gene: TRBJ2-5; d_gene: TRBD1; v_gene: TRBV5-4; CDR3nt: TGTGCCAGCAGCGGACGGACAGGGTCCCAAGAGACCCAGTACTTC; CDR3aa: CASSGRTGSQETQYF
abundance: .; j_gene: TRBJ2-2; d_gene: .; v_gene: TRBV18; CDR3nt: TGTGCCAGCTCACCATTCGACTCCGGGGAGCTGTTTTTT; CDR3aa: CASSPFDSGELFF